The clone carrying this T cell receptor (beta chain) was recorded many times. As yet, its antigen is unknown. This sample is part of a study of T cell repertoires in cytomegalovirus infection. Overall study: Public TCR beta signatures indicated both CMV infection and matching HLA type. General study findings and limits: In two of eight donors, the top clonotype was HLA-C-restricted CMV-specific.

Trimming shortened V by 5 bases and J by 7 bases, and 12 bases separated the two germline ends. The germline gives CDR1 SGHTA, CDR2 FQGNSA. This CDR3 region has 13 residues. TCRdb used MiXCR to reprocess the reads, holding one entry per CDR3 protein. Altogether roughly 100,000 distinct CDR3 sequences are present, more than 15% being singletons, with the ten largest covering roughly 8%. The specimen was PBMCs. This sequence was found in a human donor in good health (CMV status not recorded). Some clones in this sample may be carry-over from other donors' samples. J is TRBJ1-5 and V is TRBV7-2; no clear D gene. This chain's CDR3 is CASSRRVSQPQHF. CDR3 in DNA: TGTGCCAGCAGCCGCCGAGTCTCGCAGCCCCAGCATTTT.